One sample yielded the 20 T cell receptor beta chains listed below, sequenced in a study of T-cell reconstitution after alpha-beta-depleted transplantation in children. The authors prepared the TCRbeta library with unique molecular identifiers. TCRdb called the PCR reads again in MiXCR, with one record for every CDR3 protein. The sample contains approximately 350,000 distinct CDR3 sequences, 10% of which appear only once. The source material was PBMCs from the stem cell graft donor, sampled from the stem cell graft. The receptors originated from a human donor who donated a stem cell graft to a child with acute lymphoblastic leukemia.

This clonotype has at least ten counts. The chain links TRBV9 to TRBJ2-2, with 9 bases matching TRBD2. CDR1 is SGDLS, CDR2 YYNGEE, per germline. The CDR3 totals 19 residues. The V segment lost 1 base and the J segment 3 bases; nucleotides outside the gene matches: 13. For the CDR3, the DNA is TGTGCCAGCAGCGTACAGGGCCTAGCGGGATTCACCGACACCGGGGAGCTGTTTTTT. Amino acids: CASSVQGLAGFTDTGELFF.

Only a few counts were recorded for this clonotype. The chain combines TRBV12-3 or TRBV12-4 with TRBJ2-5; 7 bases match TRBD2. The CDR3 is 15 residues long. V shed 5 bases, J shed 5 bases, and the junction held 11 bases outside the gene matches. CDR3 residues: CASSARLREGETQYF. The CDR3 DNA follows: TGTGCCAGCAGTGCAAGACTCAGGGAGGGGGAGACCCAGTACTTC.

In DNA form, the CDR3 reads TGTGCCAGCAGTTGGGGGTTTAGCGGGAGTGGAAATGAGCAGTTCTTC. Translating gives CASSWGFSGSGNEQFF. The chain is built from TRBV6-5 and TRBJ2-1; TRBD2 agrees at 9 bases. Germline CDR1 reads MNHEY; CDR2 reads SVGAGI. This CDR3 is built from 16 residues. With V trimmed by 4 bases and J by 7 bases, 11 bases remained unmatched.

The chain joins TRBV5-5 to TRBJ2-2, with TRBD2 matching over 7 bases. The J segment lost 7 bases and the V segment lost 0 bases, leaving 3 bases of the junction unmatched. CDR3 size: 14 residues. Germline-derived CDR1 and CDR2 are SGHKS and YYEKEE (reference sequence). The CDR3 loop reads CASSLGEGGGELFF. CDR3 sequence (DNA): TGTGCCAGCAGCTTGGGGGAGGGCGGCGGGGAGCTGTTTTTT.

V gene TRBV12-3 or TRBV12-4 combines with J gene TRBJ1-5, with TRBD1 as a possible D gene (5 bases). This CDR3 is built from 15 residues. V dropped 1 base and J dropped 4 bases, with 11 bases sitting between them. This chain's CDR3 is CASSLGGRKNQPQHF. The CDR3 nucleotides read TGTGCCAGCAGTTTAGGGGGACGTAAGAATCAGCCCCAGCATTTT.

Of note for this clonotype: A much larger clone differs from this one at a single base, so this may be a read error. Since the CDR3 does not end with the conserved phenylalanine or tryptophan, this likely comes from a read error. The rearrangement links TRBV4-3 to TRBJ2-1, with 9 bases aligning to TRBD1. J gave up 6 bases and V 1 base, and 4 bases lay outside the gene matches. Germline CDR1 and CDR2: LGHNA and YSLEER. The CDR3 length is 15 residues. The DNA of the CDR3 is TGCGCCAGCAGCCAAGTAGGACAGGGGTCCAATGAGCAGTTCTTA. Protein product: CASSQVGQGSNEQFL.

In its sample, this clonotype was seen many times. This sequence joins TRBV27 and TRBJ2-7; 8 positions match TRBD1. V gave up 6 bases and J gave up 2 bases; unmatched junction bases: 3. The CDR3 is 13 amino acids. Germline V gene lookup returns CDR1 MNHEY and CDR2 SMNVEV (reference sequence). CDR3 bases: TGTGCCAGCAGGCTACAGGGGGCCTACGAGCAGTACTTC. Residues: CASRLQGAYEQYF.

The V call is TRBV7-8, the J call TRBJ2-4, with D possibly matching TRBD2 (6 bases). The CDR3 sequence is 16 residues long. Germline loops: CDR1 SGHVS, CDR2 FQNEAQ. V shed 4 bases and J shed 7 bases, with 20 bases lying between them. Here the CDR3 DNA reads TGTGCCAGCAGCTCATACACCTTAGGTGGGGGGAACATTCAGTACTTC. This codes for CASSSYTLGGGNIQYF.

In this sample, this clonotype turned up a few times. V is TRBV2 and J is TRBJ2-1; 12 nucleotides agree with TRBD2. V was clipped by 4 bases and J by 0 bases; unmatched bases: 7. The CDR3 runs to 18 residues. In germline, CDR1 is SNHLY, CDR2 FYNNEI. The DNA of the CDR3 is TGTGCCAGCAGTGGAGGGACTAGCGGGTATAGCTCCTACAATGAGCAGTTCTTC. It specifies CASSGGTSGYSSYNEQFF.

This chain links TRBV20-1 with TRBJ2-7; D tentatively fits TRBD1 or TRBD2 (5 bases each). The CDR3 spans 14 residues. V shed 0 bases and J shed 4 bases, with 13 bases lying between them. Germline assignment: CDR1 DFQATT and CDR2 SNEGSKA (reference sequence). The CDR3 spells CSARDASGTYEQYF. The CDR3, as DNA: TGCAGTGCTAGAGATGCCTCCGGGACGTACGAGCAGTACTTC.

The chain is built from TRBV11-3 and TRBJ2-2; a weak D match, TRBD1 (5 bases). The germline CDR1 and CDR2 sequences are SGHNT and YENEEA. There are 17 residues in the CDR3. V dropped 5 bases and J dropped 0 bases, with 16 bases sitting between them. The CDR3 DNA is TGTGCCAGCAGCCTAGGGGTTTGGACGCCGAACACCGGGGAGCTGTTTTTT. This gives the protein CASSLGVWTPNTGELFF.

The chain employs TRBV5-1 and TRBJ2-7, with TRBD1 identical over 10 bases. The CDR3 is made up of 14 amino acids. Germline V gene sequence: CDR1 SGHRS, CDR2 YFSETQ. V lost 4 bases to trimming and J lost 4 bases; unmatched junction nucleotides: 5. Written as DNA, the CDR3 is TGCGCCAGCAGCGGACAGGGGGGTTTGTACGAGCAGTACTTC. Translating gives CASSGQGGLYEQYF. Full variable domain (outside the CDR3, taken from reference TRBV5-1 and TRBJ2-7): KAGVTQTPRYLIKTRGQQVTLSCSPISGHRSVSWYQQTPGQGLQFLFEYFSETQRNKGNFPGRFSGRQFSNSRSEMNVSTLELGDSALYLCASSGQGGLYEQYFGPGTRLTVT.

In its sample, this clonotype was seen a few times. This chain connects TRBV12-3 or TRBV12-4 to TRBJ1-4; D possibly corresponds to TRBD1 (5 bases). The CDR3 totals 15 residues. V lost 3 bases, J lost 1 base, and 9 bases lay in between. The CDR3 reads CASSLQRGTNEKLFF. As DNA, the CDR3 is TGTGCCAGCAGTTTGCAAAGGGGAACTAATGAAAAACTGTTTTTT.

This clonotype was recorded a few times. The V and J genes are TRBV19 and TRBJ2-2; D gene unclear. Trimming stripped 1 base from V and 5 bases from J, with 5 bases between. This CDR3 spans 13 amino acids. Germline V gene lookup returns CDR1 LNHDA and CDR2 SQIVND (reference sequence). The CDR3 DNA sequence: TGTGCCAGTAGTATAGGGTTGACCGGGGAGCTGTTTTTT. Protein product: CASSIGLTGELFF.

This clonotype was picked up many times. The rearrangement joins TRBV7-2 to TRBJ2-7; D is perhaps TRBD1 (5 bases). This CDR3 spans 14 amino acids. Between the trimmed V and J ends, which lost 4 bases and 3 bases, there was a span of 13 bases. Germline loops: CDR1 SGHTA, CDR2 FQGNSA. CDR3 in amino acids: CASSSLRQGYEQYF. The CDR3 coding sequence is TGTGCCAGCAGCTCTCTTAGGCAGGGCTACGAGCAGTACTTC.

This clonotype was observed at least ten times. The chain uses TRBV4-2 and TRBJ2-3, with 9 bases aligning to TRBD2. V gave up 2 bases and J gave up 4 bases; unmatched junction bases: 10. The CDR3 extends over 17 amino acids. Germline assignment: CDR1 LGHNA and CDR2 YNFKEQ. The CDR3: CASSQPNSGSGADTQYF. The DNA of the CDR3 is TGTGCCAGCAGCCAACCCAATAGCGGGAGTGGAGCAGATACGCAGTATTTT.

The chain has TRBV7-2 and TRBJ2-1; weak D call: TRBD2 (5 bases). Looked up from germline, CDR1 is SGHTA and CDR2 is FQGNSA. V was pared by 1 base and J by 9 bases, with 7 bases between. The CDR3 has 12 residues. CDR3 region: CASSLGRAEQFF. Here the CDR3 DNA reads TGTGCCAGCAGCTTAGGGCGGGCTGAGCAGTTCTTC. Based on the CDR3 plus reference TRBV7-2 and TRBJ2-1, the full variable domain is GAGVSQSPSNKVTEKGKDVELRCDPISGHTALYWYRQSLGQGLEFLIYFQGNSAPDKSGLPSDRFSAERTGGSVSTLTIQRTQQEDSAVYLCASSLGRAEQFFGPGTRLTVL.

The chain couples TRBV5-4 to TRBJ2-1, with 8 nucleotides matching TRBD2. CDR3 length: 16 residues. V was clipped by 4 bases and J by 6 bases; unmatched bases: 12. Germline CDR1 reads SGHNT; CDR2 reads YYREEE (reference sequence). The CDR3 DNA reads as TGTGCCAGCAGCCCCGGGAGTAGCGGGACGCCCAATGAGCAGTTCTTC. Translating it yields CASSPGSSGTPNEQFF.

V and J are TRBV27 and TRBJ2-7, with 10 bases fitting TRBD1. The V and J ends lost 6 bases and 3 bases, in that order; junction bases with no gene match: 5. Germline V gene sequence: CDR1 MNHEY, CDR2 SMNVEV (reference sequence). The CDR3 spans 14 residues. CDR3 amino acids: CASSTGTGVYEQYF. CDR3 sequence (DNA): TGTGCCAGCAGCACCGGGACAGGGGTCTACGAGCAGTACTTC.

V and J are TRBV5-1 and TRBJ2-7; D not certain. Trimming left V 5 bases short and J 4 bases short, with 10 bases between. The length of the CDR3 is 12 residues. Germline-derived CDR1 and CDR2 are SGHRS and YFSETQ. The CDR3 sequence: CASRREGYEQYF. The CDR3 DNA reads as TGCGCCAGCAGACGTGAAGGATACGAGCAGTACTTC. The full variable domain, completed using reference TRBV5-1 and TRBJ2-7, is KAGVTQTPRYLIKTRGQQVTLSCSPISGHRSVSWYQQTPGQGLQFLFEYFSETQRNKGNFPGRFSGRQFSNSRSEMNVSTLELGDSALYLCASRREGYEQYFGPGTRLTVT.